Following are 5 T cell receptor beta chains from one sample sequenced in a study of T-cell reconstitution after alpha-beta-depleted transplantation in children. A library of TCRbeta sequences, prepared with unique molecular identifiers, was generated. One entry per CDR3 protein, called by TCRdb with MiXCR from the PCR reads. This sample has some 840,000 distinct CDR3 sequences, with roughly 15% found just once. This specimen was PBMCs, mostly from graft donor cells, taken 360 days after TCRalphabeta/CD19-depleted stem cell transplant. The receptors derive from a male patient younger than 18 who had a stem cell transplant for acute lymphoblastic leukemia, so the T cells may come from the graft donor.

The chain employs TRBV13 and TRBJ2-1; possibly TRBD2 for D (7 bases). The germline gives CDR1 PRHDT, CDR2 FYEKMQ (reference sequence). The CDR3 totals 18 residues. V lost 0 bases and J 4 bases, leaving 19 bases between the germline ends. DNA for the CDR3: TGTGCCAGCAGCTTAGGGCGGGGGCTAGGGAGTACTTACAATGAGCAGTTCTTC. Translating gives CASSLGRGLGSTYNEQFF. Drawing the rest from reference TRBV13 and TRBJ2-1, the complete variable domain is AAGVIQSPRHLIKEKRETATLKCYPIPRHDTVYWYQQGPGQDPQFLISFYEKMQSDKGSIPDRFSAQQFSDYHSELNMSSLELGDSALYFCASSLGRGLGSTYNEQFFGPGTRLTVL.

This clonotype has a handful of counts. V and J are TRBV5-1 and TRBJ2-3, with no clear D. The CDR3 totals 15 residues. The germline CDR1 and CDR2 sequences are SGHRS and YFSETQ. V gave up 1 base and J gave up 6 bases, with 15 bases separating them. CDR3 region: CASSLSLVKSDTQYF. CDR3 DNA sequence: TGCGCCAGCAGCTTGTCCCTTGTTAAGAGCGATACGCAGTATTTT.

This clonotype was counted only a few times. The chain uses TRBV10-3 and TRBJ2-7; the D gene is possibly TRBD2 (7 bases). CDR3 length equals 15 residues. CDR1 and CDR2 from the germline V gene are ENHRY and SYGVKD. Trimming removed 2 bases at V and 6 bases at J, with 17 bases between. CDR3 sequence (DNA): TGTGCCATCAGTGAGAGGGGGGGCGAGTCTTTCGAGCAGTACTTC. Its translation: CAISERGGESFEQYF.

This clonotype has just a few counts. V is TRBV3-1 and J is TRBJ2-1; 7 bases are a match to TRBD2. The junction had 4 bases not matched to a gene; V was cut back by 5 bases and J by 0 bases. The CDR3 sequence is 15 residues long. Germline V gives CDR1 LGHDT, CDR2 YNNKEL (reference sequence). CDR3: CASSIRGGSYNEQFF. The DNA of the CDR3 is TGTGCCAGCAGCATCCGCGGGGGCTCCTACAATGAGCAGTTCTTC.

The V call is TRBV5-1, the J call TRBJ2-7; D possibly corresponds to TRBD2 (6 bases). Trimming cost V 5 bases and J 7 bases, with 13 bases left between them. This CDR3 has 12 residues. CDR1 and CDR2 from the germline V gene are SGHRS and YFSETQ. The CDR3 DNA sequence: TGCGCCAGCAGACGGACTATAAATGAGCAGTACTTC. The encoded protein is CASRRTINEQYF. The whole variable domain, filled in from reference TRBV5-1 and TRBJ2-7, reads KAGVTQTPRYLIKTRGQQVTLSCSPISGHRSVSWYQQTPGQGLQFLFEYFSETQRNKGNFPGRFSGRQFSNSRSEMNVSTLELGDSALYLCASRRTINEQYFGPGTRLTVT.